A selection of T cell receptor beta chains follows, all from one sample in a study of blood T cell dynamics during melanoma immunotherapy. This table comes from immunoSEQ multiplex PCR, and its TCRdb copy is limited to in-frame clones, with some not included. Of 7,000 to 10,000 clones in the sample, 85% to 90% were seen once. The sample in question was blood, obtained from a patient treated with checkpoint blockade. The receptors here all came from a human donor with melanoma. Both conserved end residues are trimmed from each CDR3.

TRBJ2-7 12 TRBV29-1 SVLNYGASYEQY
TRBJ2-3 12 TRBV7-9 ASSLEGGTDTQY
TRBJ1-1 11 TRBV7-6 ASSRTAFTEAF
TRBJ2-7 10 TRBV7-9 ASSLGFYEQY
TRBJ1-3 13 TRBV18 ASSPEAGPGNTIY
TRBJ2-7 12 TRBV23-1 ASSSNRYSYEQY
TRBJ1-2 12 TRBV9 ASSGGGVGYGYT
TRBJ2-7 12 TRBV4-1 ASSRGLAGDEQY
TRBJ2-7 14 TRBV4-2 ASSQEEAGGLGEQY
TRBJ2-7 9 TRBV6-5 ASRTELGQY